One sample yielded the 2 T cell receptor beta chains listed below, sequenced in a study of tumor-infiltrating lymphocytes in primary liver carcinoma. Making TCR beta cDNA involved approximately 510 ng total RNA and a constant-region primer. Slightly modified ARM-PCR with three nested multiplex PCR rounds yielded TCR beta libraries. It was with TRBV1-TRBV30 forward primers and a C-beta reverse primer that the first two PCR rounds were run, at around 10 cycles each. TCRdb ran MiXCR on the multiplex PCR reads and lists one entry per CDR3 protein. The data contain about 50,000 distinct CDR3 sequences, around 77% of them singletons. Starting material for RNA and DNA co-extraction consisted of about 20-33 mg of unsorted bulk tissue. The specimen sequenced was liver tumor tissue from sampling region 5. The subset is: tumor region T5, tumor centre. The receptor source for this set is a man aged 35 to 55 with primary liver carcinoma and hepatitis B virus infection.

About this clonotype: It is likely a read error, because the conserved phenylalanine at the end of the CDR3 is missing. CDR3 nucleotide sequence: TGTGCCGGCAGCTTGGTTATAGGAACGGGAGTATGTGAGCAGTACATC. Its protein is CAGSLVIGTGVCEQYI. This chain connects TRBV5-5 to TRBJ2-7; TRBD2 might be the D (6 bases). Germline V gene lookup returns CDR1 SGHKS and CDR2 YYEKEE (reference sequence). The CDR3 is 16 residues long.

V usage is TRBV12-3 or TRBV12-4 and J usage is TRBJ2-3, with 10 bases fitting TRBD2. This CDR3 is 17 amino acids long. The V segment lost 4 bases and the J segment 4 bases; nucleotides outside the gene matches: 11. DNA for the CDR3: TGTGCCAGCAGTTCCCCATCTAGCGGGAGAAGTGCAGATACGCAGTATTTT. Its protein product is CASSSPSSGRSADTQYF.